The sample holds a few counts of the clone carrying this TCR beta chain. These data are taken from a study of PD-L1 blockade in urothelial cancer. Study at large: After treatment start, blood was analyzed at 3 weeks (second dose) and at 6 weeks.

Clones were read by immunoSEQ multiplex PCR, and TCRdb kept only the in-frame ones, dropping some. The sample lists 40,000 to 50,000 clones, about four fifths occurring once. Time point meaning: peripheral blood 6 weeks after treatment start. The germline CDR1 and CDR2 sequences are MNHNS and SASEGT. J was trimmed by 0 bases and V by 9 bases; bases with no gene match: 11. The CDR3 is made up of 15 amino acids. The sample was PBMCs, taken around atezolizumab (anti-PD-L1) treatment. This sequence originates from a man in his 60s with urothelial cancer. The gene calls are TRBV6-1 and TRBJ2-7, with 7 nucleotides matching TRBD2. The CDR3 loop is CASGRGGTPSYEQYF. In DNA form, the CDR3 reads TGTGCCAGTGGCCGGGGAGGGACGCCCTCCTACGAGCAGTACTTC.